This T cell receptor beta chain was retrieved from a study of T cells after yellow fever vaccination. The table lists this clonotype with a few counts. The V end lost 6 bases, the J end lost 10 bases, and 13 bases lay between the germline ends. The CDR3 contains 12 residues. TCRdb itself ran the 5' RACE reads through MiXCR, one entry per CDR3 protein. The data show approximately 550,000 distinct CDR3 sequences, about 19% seen once. The chain has TRBV12-3 or TRBV12-4 and TRBJ2-1; D is undetermined. Material: PBMCs, obtained 15 days after the yellow fever booster vaccination. This sequence was found in a man aged 30 to 45 who received the YFV17D yellow fever vaccine. The CDR3 region is CASSPLESEQFF. CDR3 sequence (DNA): TGTGCCAGCAGCCCTCTTGAATCAGAGCAGTTCTTC.